The source of this T cell receptor beta chain is a study of shared clonotypes between healthy human individuals. Broader study findings: Generally, naive subsets came out with larger estimated richness than memory subsets.

Trimming left V 6 bases short and J 2 bases short, with 12 bases between. CDR3 size: 14 residues. From germline, CDR1 is MNHEY and CDR2 SMNVEV (reference sequence). Of note for this clone: Its specificity is not known.

Clones were sequenced by immunoSEQ multiplex PCR, and TCRdb holds only the in-frame ones, with some missing. Among about 2.5 million clones listed, 92% were seen once. The genes are TRBV27 and TRBJ2-3; no reliable D call. Sequencing was done on a sample of naive CD4+ T cells from PBMCs. As for subset: CD45RA+ positively selected. The origin of this receptor is a man younger than 35 in good health. Some clones in this sample may be carry-over from other donors' samples. CDR3 nucleotides: TGTGCCAGCAGCGAGATGCGGTTCACAGATACGCAGTATTTT. Protein sequence: CASSEMRFTDTQYF.